The source of this T cell receptor (beta chain) is a study of blood T cell repertoires in COVID-19. Study as a whole: Collection of acute and convalescent COVID-19 samples took place in the United States, Italy and Spain.

This clone showed up just a few times. As handled by the study authors: By means of reference gene primer amplification, nucleated cell counts were estimated. TCRdb keeps only in-frame clones here, not all; method: immunoSEQ multiplex PCR. That table gives V, J and clone size, and the DNA gave D and trimming. The data contain about 270,000 clones, around four fifths of them singletons. Germline V gives CDR1 SGDLS, CDR2 YYNGEE. The CDR3 runs to 15 residues. V lost 3 bases and J lost 6; bases outside the gene matches: 6. The rearrangement joins TRBV9 to TRBJ1-5; TRBD1 matches at 10 bases. The sequence came from a woman aged 50 to 60 with active or convalescent COVID-19. Material: peripheral blood. The CDR3 here is CASSEGQGLSQPQHF. CDR3 sequence (DNA): TGTGCCAGCAGCGAGGGACAGGGGTTAAGTCAGCCCCAGCATTTT.